This entry describes one T cell receptor (beta chain). Antigen unknown. These data come from a study of breast tumors, draining lymph nodes, adjacent tissues. Notes on the study in general: Tumor repertoires ranked between lymph nodes and nontumor tissue in diversity, with V and J gene preferences. Findings are consistent with lymph node origin and intratumoral expansion of most tumor T cells.

TCRdb itself ran the multiplex PCR reads through MiXCR, one entry per CDR3 protein. The sample yields about 14,000 distinct CDR3 sequences, about 56% seen once. Input material: tumor-adjacent breast tissue. This receptor was obtained from a female donor with breast cancer. Some clones in this sample may be carry-over from other donors' samples.

CDR3 nucleotides: TGTGCCAGCAGTTCCCCCGGAGACTATGGCTACACCTTC. This gives the protein CASSSPGDYGYTF. V and J are TRBV2 and TRBJ1-2, with D uncertain. In germline, CDR1 is SNHLY, CDR2 FYNNEI. The CDR3 consists of 13 residues. Trimming pared 5 bases from V and 3 bases from J, leaving 10 bases between. The full variable domain, in which reference TRBV2 and TRBJ1-2 provide the parts outside the CDR3, is EPEVTQTPSHQVTQMGQEVILRCVPISNHLYFYWYRQILGQKVEFLVSFYNNEISEKSEIFDDQFSVERPDGSNFTLKIRSTKLEDSAMYFCASSSPGDYGYTFGSGTRLTVV.